In this sample, the clone carrying this T cell receptor beta chain turned up once. The CDR3 extends over 16 amino acids. Per germline, CDR1 SGHKS and CDR2 YYEKEE (reference sequence). With V trimmed by 5 bases and J by 5 bases, 10 bases remained unmatched. These data are taken from a study of blood T cell repertoires in COVID-19. Study in general: Samples of COVID-19 (acute and convalescent) were obtained from the United States, Italy and Spain. Sources were T cells, B-cell-depleted T cells, or PBMCs; the material itself was cDNA or gDNA.

Under the authors' procedure: Nucleated cell counts were estimated from reference gene primer amplification. Sequencing was performed with immunoSEQ multiplex PCR; in TCRdb, only in-frame clones are kept and a portion is missing. V and J calls and clone size are given by that table; D and trimming were obtained from the DNA. The sample has 190,000 or so clones, over 70% seen once. Specimen: peripheral blood. The sequence was obtained from a man aged 45-65 years with active or convalescent COVID-19. This chain connects TRBV5-5 to TRBJ1-4; TRBD1 matches 9 bases. The CDR3 nucleotides are TGTGCCAGCAGTTTTGCCCGGGACAGGGTCAATGAAAAACTGTTTTTT. Translation gives CASSFARDRVNEKLFF. Full variable domain (remainder filled in from reference TRBV5-5 and TRBJ1-4): DAGVTQSPTHLIKTRGQQVTLRCSPISGHKSVSWYQQVLGQGPQFIFQYYEKEERGRGNFPDRFSARQFPNYSSELNVNALLLGDSALYLCASSFARDRVNEKLFFGSGTQLSVL.